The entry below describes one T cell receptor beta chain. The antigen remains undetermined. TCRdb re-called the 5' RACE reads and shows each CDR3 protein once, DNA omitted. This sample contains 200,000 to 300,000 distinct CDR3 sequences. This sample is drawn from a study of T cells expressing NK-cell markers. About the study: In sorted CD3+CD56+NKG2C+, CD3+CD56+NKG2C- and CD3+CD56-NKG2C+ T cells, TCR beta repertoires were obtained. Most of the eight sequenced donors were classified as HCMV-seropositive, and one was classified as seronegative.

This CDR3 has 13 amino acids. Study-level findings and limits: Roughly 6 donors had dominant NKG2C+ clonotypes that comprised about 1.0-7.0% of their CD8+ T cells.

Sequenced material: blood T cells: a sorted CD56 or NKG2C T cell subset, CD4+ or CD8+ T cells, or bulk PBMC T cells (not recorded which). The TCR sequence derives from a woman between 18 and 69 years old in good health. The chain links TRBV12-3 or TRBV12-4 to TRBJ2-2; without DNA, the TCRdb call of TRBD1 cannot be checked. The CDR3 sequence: CASILRGMEELFF.